The sequence of this T cell receptor beta chain was determined in a study of T cell repertoires in cytomegalovirus infection. About the study: Indications came from public TCR beta signatures; they pointed to CMV infection and to a matching HLA type.

TCRdb re-analysed the reads in MiXCR, keeping a single row per CDR3 protein. The table includes 700,000 to 950,000 distinct CDR3 sequences, approximately 32% detected once. About this clonotype itself: Its matching antigen is unknown.

J gave up 0 bases and V 3 bases, and 9 bases lay outside the gene matches. There are 19 residues in the CDR3. Germline V CDR1 and CDR2: MNHNS, SASEGT. The sequenced sample was cultured CD8+ T cells from PBMCs, obtained from culture after CMV antigen stimulation. This receptor was identified in a human donor in good health (CMV status not recorded). Some clones in this sample may be carry-over from other donors' samples. The rearrangement links TRBV6-1 to TRBJ2-2, with 11 nucleotides matching TRBD1. The CDR3 region has the DNA TGTGCCAGCAGTGATTATCCCCCGGGACAGGGGGCGAACACCGGGGAGCTGTTTTTT. The encoded protein is CASSDYPPGQGANTGELFF.